The 29 T cell receptor beta chains given below trace back to one sample, sequenced in a study of vaccination and CD4 T cells after COVID-19. Their specific antigens are unknown. The Oncomine TCR Beta short-read assay generated sequence data from the DNA of cultured CD4+ T cells. MiXCR, run by TCRdb on the PCR reads, gives a single entry per CDR3 protein. The sample has over 9,000 distinct CDR3 sequences, roughly three fifths seen once. Treatment in this sample: roughly ten-day PBMC culture with coronavirus spike peptide pools or control peptides (ViraFEST assay). The input for sequencing was cultured CD4+ T cells from blood, taken after SARS-CoV-2 vaccination. The receptors come from a human donor with COVID-19.

The rearrangement links TRBV30 to TRBJ1-5, with 9 bases lining up with TRBD1. The CDR3 runs 15 residues. V gave up 0 bases and J gave up 6 bases; unmatched junction bases: 6. CDR1 GTSNPN and CDR2 SVGIG come from the germline V gene (reference sequence). The DNA of the CDR3 is TGTGCCTGGAGTGTATGGGACAGGGCTGGTCAGCCCCAGCATTTT. Its protein product is CAWSVWDRAGQPQHF.

The rearrangement links TRBV6-2 or TRBV6-3 to TRBJ2-5, with 7 bases fitting TRBD2. V lost 4 bases to trimming and J lost 2 bases; unmatched junction nucleotides: 4. Germline V lookup: CDR1 MNHEY, CDR2 SVGEGT. This CDR3 is built from 14 residues. CDR3 nucleotides: TGTGCCAGCAGTTTATCAGCGGGGCAAGAGACCCAGTACTTC. Its protein product is CASSLSAGQETQYF.

This clonotype was seen just once. The chain recombines TRBV6-5 with TRBJ2-5; D gene unclear. The CDR3 is made up of 11 amino acids. Germline V gene data show CDR1 as MNHEY and CDR2 as SVGAGI. Trimming took off 1 base at V and 5 bases at J, with 2 bases between the two ends. The CDR3 DNA follows: TGTGCCAGCAGTTACTTGGAGACCCAGTACTTC. This translates into CASSYLETQYF.

The rearrangement joins TRBV6-2 or TRBV6-3 to TRBJ1-5; weak D call: TRBD1 (6 bases). The CDR3 totals 14 residues. V lost 5 bases and J lost 5, with 13 bases in between. Per the germline V gene, CDR1 is MNHEY and CDR2 is SVGEGT. The CDR3 reads CASSPRDRYQPQHF. CDR3 in DNA: TGTGCCAGCAGTCCTCGCGACAGGTATCAGCCCCAGCATTTT.

The J gene is TRBJ1-6, the V gene TRBV27; D is perhaps TRBD1 (5 bases). The germline gives CDR1 MNHEY, CDR2 SMNVEV (reference sequence). Trimming cost V 6 bases and J 4 bases, with 10 bases left between them. There are 14 residues in the CDR3. CDR3 sequence reads: CASSGTAYNSPLHF. CDR3 DNA: TGTGCCAGCAGCGGGACGGCTTATAATTCACCCCTCCACTTT.

The chain combines TRBV30 with TRBJ1-6; no definite D call. Germline CDR1 is GTSNPN and CDR2 is SVGIG (reference sequence). V was cut by 4 bases and J by 6 bases, with 13 bases left in between. The CDR3 totals 14 residues. The CDR3 region is CAWNKGWGNSPLHF. The CDR3 DNA sequence: TGTGCCTGGAATAAAGGCTGGGGTAATTCACCCCTCCACTTT.

In its sample, this clonotype is large. The chain carries TRBV24-1 and TRBJ2-2; D assignment may be TRBD1 or TRBD2 (5 bases each). The germline V and J ends were trimmed by 8 bases and 0 bases, with 15 bases remaining between them. Germline V CDR1 and CDR2: KGHDR, SFDVKD. This CDR3 contains 16 residues. The CDR3 protein is CATMRGTPSNTGELFF. The CDR3, as DNA: TGTGCCACCATGAGGGGAACACCATCGAACACCGGGGAGCTGTTTTTT.

This clonotype was recorded a few times. The gene calls are TRBV20-1 and TRBJ2-3; D not certain. The length of the CDR3 is 14 residues. Per the germline V gene, CDR1 is DFQATT and CDR2 is SNEGSKA (reference sequence). V was cut by 0 bases and J by 5 bases, with 12 bases left in between. CDR3 DNA sequence: TGCAGTGCTAGAGATTATTGGCAAGAAGATACGCAGTATTTT. Translation gives CSARDYWQEDTQYF.

V and J are TRBV6-2 or TRBV6-3 and TRBJ1-5; D might be TRBD1 (6 bases). Deletions cut 0 bases from V and 4 bases from J, with 10 bases between. Germline CDR1 and CDR2: MNHEY and SVGEGT. The length of the CDR3 is 15 residues. CDR3 DNA: TGTGCCAGCAGTTACTCGTTTCAGGGGAATCAGCCCCAGCATTTT. Amino acids: CASSYSFQGNQPQHF.

The J gene is TRBJ1-2, the V gene TRBV6-1; 7 bases match TRBD1. The V and J ends lost 7 bases and 5 bases, in that order; junction bases with no gene match: 10. The CDR3 is 14 amino acids. Germline CDR1 reads MNHNS; CDR2 reads SASEGT. Here the CDR3 reads CASTTGKTAYGYTF. In DNA form, the CDR3 reads TGTGCCAGCACGACAGGGAAAACAGCATATGGCTACACCTTC.

The DNA of the CDR3 is TGTGCCAGCAGCTTGGGTGGAGGGTTTAGCTACGAGCAGTACTTC. The encoded protein is CASSLGGGFSYEQYF. The V and J genes are TRBV5-4 and TRBJ2-7, with D possibly matching TRBD2 (6 bases). CDR1 is SGHNT, CDR2 YYREEE, per germline (reference sequence). The V and J ends lost 0 bases and 3 bases respectively, with 13 bases between them. This CDR3 has 15 amino acids. Variable domain in full (rest from reference TRBV5-4 and TRBJ2-7): ETGVTQSPTHLIKTRGQQVTLRCSSQSGHNTVSWYQQALGQGPQFIFQYYREEENGRGNFPPRFSGLQFPNYSSELNVNALELDDSALYLCASSLGGGFSYEQYFGPGTRLTVT.

The chain joins TRBV11-2 to TRBJ2-7; 10 positions match TRBD2. Germline CDR1 is SGHAT and CDR2 is FQNNGV. The CDR3 has 14 residues. Trimming removed 5 bases from V and 2 bases from J; junction bases left unmatched: 3. CDR3 sequence: CASSVSGGAYEQYF. In DNA form, the CDR3 reads TGTGCCAGCAGCGTAAGCGGGGGGGCCTACGAGCAGTACTTC.

The chain joins TRBV9 to TRBJ1-6; D is perhaps TRBD1 (5 bases). The CDR3 runs to 14 residues. Looked up from germline, CDR1 is SGDLS and CDR2 is YYNGEE. Between the trimmed V and J ends, which lost 0 bases and 6 bases, there was a span of 7 bases. This CDR3 reads CASSVADSNSPLHF. CDR3 DNA sequence: TGTGCCAGCAGCGTAGCTGACAGTAATTCACCCCTCCACTTT.

This clonotype has more than one count but fewer than ten. The rearrangement joins TRBV11-2 to TRBJ2-5, with 7 bases that match TRBD1. The CDR3 runs to 14 residues. CDR1 and CDR2 (germline): SGHAT, FQNNGV. V lost 4 bases, J lost 4 bases, and 6 bases stayed unmatched. The CDR3 here is CASSSQGQRETQYF. CDR3 bases: TGTGCCAGCAGCTCCCAGGGACAGAGAGAGACCCAGTACTTC.

The rearrangement links TRBV27 to TRBJ2-3, with no clear D. The V end lost 4 bases, the J end lost 3 bases, and 8 bases lay between the germline ends. The CDR3 loop spans 13 amino acids. Germline CDR1 and CDR2: MNHEY and SMNVEV (reference sequence). This CDR3 is CASSSSSTDTQYF. CDR3 nucleotides: TGTGCCAGCAGTTCCTCCTCGACAGATACGCAGTATTTT.

Only a few counts were recorded for this clonotype. The chain uses TRBV2 and TRBJ2-7; D not resolved. The germline CDR1 and CDR2 sequences are SNHLY and FYNNEI. The CDR3 contains 14 residues. Trimming took off 5 bases at V and 1 base at J, with 12 bases between the two ends. The CDR3 coding sequence is TGTGCCAGCAGTCCAACGACGGTATCCTACGAGCAGTACTTC. Translating gives CASSPTTVSYEQYF.

The chain is built from TRBV6-1 and TRBJ2-1, with 13 positions matching TRBD2. In germline, CDR1 is MNHNS, CDR2 SASEGT. With 4 bases clipped from V and 7 bases from J, the junction kept 4 bases outside the gene matches. This CDR3 has 15 residues. This CDR3 is CASSVQTSGGNEQFF. CDR3 DNA sequence: TGTGCCAGCAGTGTTCAGACTAGCGGGGGGAATGAGCAGTTCTTC.

This clonotype was counted a few times. V gene TRBV7-2 combines with J gene TRBJ2-1, with TRBD2 matching 7 bases. Losses at the gene ends were 3 bases for V and 2 bases for J; bases not matched to a gene: 1. The CDR3 runs 14 residues. Germline-derived CDR1 and CDR2 are SGHTA and FQGNSA. For the CDR3, the DNA is TGTGCCAGCAGCTTTGCGGGGGCCTACAATGAGCAGTTCTTC. This translates into CASSFAGAYNEQFF. The full variable domain, rest sourced from reference TRBV7-2 and TRBJ2-1, is GAGVSQSPSNKVTEKGKDVELRCDPISGHTALYWYRQSLGQGLEFLIYFQGNSAPDKSGLPSDRFSAERTGGSVSTLTIQRTQQEDSAVYLCASSFAGAYNEQFFGPGTRLTVL.

The chain couples TRBV20-1 to TRBJ1-5, with a weak D call TRBD1 (5 bases). Germline-derived CDR1 and CDR2 are DFQATT and SNEGSKA (reference sequence). This CDR3 is 15 amino acids long. V dropped 0 bases and J dropped 7 bases, with 16 bases sitting between them. CDR3 protein: CSARERGREHQPQHF. CDR3 DNA: TGCAGTGCTAGAGAGCGCGGCAGGGAACACCAGCCCCAGCATTTT.

This chain uses TRBV10-2 with TRBJ1-1; D ambiguous. Germline V lookup: CDR1 WSHSY, CDR2 SAAADI. V was cut by 2 bases and J by 2 bases, with 6 bases left in between. This CDR3 is built from 13 residues. The CDR3 sequence: CASSERGNTEAFF. The CDR3 region has the DNA TGCGCCAGCAGTGAGCGGGGAAACACTGAAGCTTTCTTT.

The chain joins TRBV6-5 to TRBJ2-3, with D possibly being TRBD1 or TRBD2 (5 bases each). The ends were cut back, 2 bases at V and 3 bases at J, with 12 bases in the middle. This CDR3 has 15 amino acids. Germline CDR1 reads MNHEY; CDR2 reads SVGAGI. The CDR3: CASSYLGTPTDTQYF. CDR3 DNA sequence: TGTGCCAGCAGTTACCTGGGGACGCCTACAGATACGCAGTATTTT.

This clonotype was seen a few times. The chain recombines TRBV6-1 with TRBJ1-5; 9 positions agree with TRBD1. With V trimmed by 6 bases and J by 0 bases, 6 bases remained unmatched. This CDR3 contains 16 residues. Germline CDR1 is MNHNS and CDR2 is SASEGT. The CDR3 region is CASRRTGANSNQPQHF. The CDR3 DNA is TGTGCCAGCAGACGGACAGGGGCGAATAGCAATCAGCCCCAGCATTTT.

This clonotype is a singleton in its sample. This sequence joins TRBV15 and TRBJ2-7; D perhaps matches TRBD1 (6 bases). Germline assignment: CDR1 LNHNV and CDR2 YYDKDF (reference sequence). The CDR3 loop spans 19 amino acids. The germline V and J ends were trimmed by 0 bases and 0 bases, with 21 bases remaining between them. CDR3 amino acids: CATSRDNRVARGSSYEQYF. The CDR3 bases are TGTGCCACCAGCAGAGATAATCGGGTGGCCAGGGGCAGCTCCTACGAGCAGTACTTC.

The chain has TRBV11-2 and TRBJ1-6; D is ambiguous. Per germline, CDR1 SGHAT and CDR2 FQNNGV. Trimming stripped 5 bases from V and 14 bases from J, with 16 bases between. The CDR3 contains 13 residues. The CDR3: CASSPAGNPALHF. Written as DNA, the CDR3 is TGTGCCAGCAGCCCCGCGGGGAATCCGGCCCTCCACTTT.

J is TRBJ2-5 and V is TRBV5-8, with 11 bases matching TRBD1. This CDR3 is 15 amino acids long. J gave up 5 bases and V 5 bases, and 8 bases lay outside the gene matches. Germline CDR1 is SGHTS and CDR2 is YDEGEE. The CDR3, as DNA: TGTGCCAGCAGTACCGGGACAGGGGGTTCGGAGACCCAGTACTTC. This sequence encodes CASSTGTGGSETQYF. The full variable domain, with the rest looked up from reference TRBV5-8 and TRBJ2-5, is EAGVTQSPTHLIKTRGQQATLRCSPISGHTSVYWYQQALGLGLQFLLWYDEGEERNRGNFPPRFSGRQFPNYSSELNVNALELEDSALYLCASSTGTGGSETQYFGPGTRLLVL.

The chain couples TRBV7-9 to TRBJ1-2, with D hard to call. This CDR3 is 15 amino acids long. Per germline, CDR1 SEHNR and CDR2 FQNEAQ (reference sequence). The V end was cut by 5 bases, the J end by 2 bases, with 15 bases between. Here the CDR3 reads CASSPAKDGNYGYTF. The CDR3, as DNA: TGTGCCAGCAGCCCGGCGAAGGACGGGAACTATGGCTACACCTTC.

The V gene is TRBV7-2, the J gene TRBJ2-7; no firm D call. Trimming pared 2 bases from V and 2 bases from J, leaving 10 bases between. This CDR3 comprises 14 residues. CDR1 is SGHTA and CDR2 is FQGNSA in the germline V gene. The CDR3 nucleotides read TGTGCCAGCAGCTTAAGGTACAGAACCTACGAGCAGTACTTC. Translating it yields CASSLRYRTYEQYF.

The chain is built from TRBV5-4 and TRBJ2-1; a possible D gene is TRBD2 (5 bases). The CDR3 runs 15 residues. Trimming left V 2 bases short and J 7 bases short, with 16 bases between. Germline values: CDR1 SGHNT, CDR2 YYREEE (reference sequence). The CDR3 region has the DNA TGTGCCAGCAGCTTCAACGGACTGGGTGGAAATGAGCAGTTCTTC. The encoded protein is CASSFNGLGGNEQFF.

This rearrangement joins TRBV7-2 to TRBJ1-1; D may be TRBD1 (6 bases). Per germline, CDR1 SGHTA and CDR2 FQGNSA. V was cut by 5 bases and J by 1 base, with 20 bases left in between. There are 17 residues in the CDR3. This CDR3 reads CASSPQGIGGRNTEAFF. The DNA for the CDR3 is TGTGCCAGCAGCCCCCAAGGGATAGGGGGGCGGAACACTGAAGCTTTCTTT. The full variable domain, in which reference TRBV7-2 and TRBJ1-1 provide the parts outside the CDR3, is GAGVSQSPSNKVTEKGKDVELRCDPISGHTALYWYRQSLGQGLEFLIYFQGNSAPDKSGLPSDRFSAERTGGSVSTLTIQRTQQEDSAVYLCASSPQGIGGRNTEAFFGQGTRLTVV.